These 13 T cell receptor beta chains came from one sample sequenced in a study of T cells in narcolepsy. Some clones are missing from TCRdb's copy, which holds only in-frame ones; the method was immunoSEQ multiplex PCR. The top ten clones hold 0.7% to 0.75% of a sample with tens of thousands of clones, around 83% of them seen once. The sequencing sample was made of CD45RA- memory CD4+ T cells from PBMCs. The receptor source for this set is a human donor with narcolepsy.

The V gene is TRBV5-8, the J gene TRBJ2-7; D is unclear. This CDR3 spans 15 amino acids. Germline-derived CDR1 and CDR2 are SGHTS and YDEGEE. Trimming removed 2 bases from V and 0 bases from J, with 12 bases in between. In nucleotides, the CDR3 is TGTGCCAGCAGCTTTCCTACCTTGGCCTCCTACGAGCAGTACTTC. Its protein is CASSFPTLASYEQYF.

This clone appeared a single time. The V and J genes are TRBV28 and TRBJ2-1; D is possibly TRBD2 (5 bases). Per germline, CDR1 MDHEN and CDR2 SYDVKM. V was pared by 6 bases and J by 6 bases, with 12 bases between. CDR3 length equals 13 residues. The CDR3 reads CASRPGFTNEQFF. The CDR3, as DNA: TGTGCCAGCAGACCGGGGTTTACCAATGAGCAGTTCTTC.

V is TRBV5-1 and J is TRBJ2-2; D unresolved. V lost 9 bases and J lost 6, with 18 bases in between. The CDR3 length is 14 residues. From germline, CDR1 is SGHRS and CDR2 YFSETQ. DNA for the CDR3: TGCGCCACCAATGGCGGTGGGGTCGCCGGGGAGCTGTTTTTT. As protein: CATNGGGVAGELFF.

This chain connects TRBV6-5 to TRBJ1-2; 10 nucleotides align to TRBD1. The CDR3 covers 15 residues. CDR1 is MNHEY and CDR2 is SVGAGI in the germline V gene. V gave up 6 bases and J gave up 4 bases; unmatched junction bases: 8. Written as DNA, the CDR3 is TGTGCCAGCAGCCGGGCGGGACAGGGGAGCTATGGCTACACCTTC. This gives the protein CASSRAGQGSYGYTF.

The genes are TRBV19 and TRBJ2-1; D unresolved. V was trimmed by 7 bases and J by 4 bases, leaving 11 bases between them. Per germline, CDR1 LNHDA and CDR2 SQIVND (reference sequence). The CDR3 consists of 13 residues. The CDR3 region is CASNNGRYNEQFF. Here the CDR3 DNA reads TGTGCCAGTAATAACGGGCGGTACAATGAGCAGTTCTTC.

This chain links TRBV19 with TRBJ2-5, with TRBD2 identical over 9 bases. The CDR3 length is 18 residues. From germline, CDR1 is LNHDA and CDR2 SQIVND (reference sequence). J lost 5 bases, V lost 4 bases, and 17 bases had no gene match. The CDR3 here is CASSKGTQASGMGETQYF. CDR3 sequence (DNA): TGTGCCAGTAGTAAAGGGACCCAGGCTAGCGGGATGGGGGAGACCCAGTACTTC.

CDR3 in DNA: TGTGCCAGCAGCTTAGGGGCAGAACCTAACTATGGCTACACCTTC. Translation: CASSLGAEPNYGYTF. The rearrangement links TRBV7-2 to TRBJ1-2; D is unclear. V was shortened by 1 base and J by 0 bases, with 9 bases between the two germline ends. Germline CDR1 and CDR2: SGHTA and FQGNSA. This CDR3 comprises 15 residues.

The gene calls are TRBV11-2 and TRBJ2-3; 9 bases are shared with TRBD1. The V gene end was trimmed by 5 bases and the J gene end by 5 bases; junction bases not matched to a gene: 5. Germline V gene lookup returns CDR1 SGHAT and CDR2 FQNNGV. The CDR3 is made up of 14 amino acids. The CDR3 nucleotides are TGTGCCAGCAGCGCGGGACAGGGTAGAGATACGCAGTATTTT. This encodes CASSAGQGRDTQYF. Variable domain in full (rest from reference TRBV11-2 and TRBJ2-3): EAGVAQSPRYKIIEKRQSVAFWCNPISGHATLYWYQQILGQGPKLLIQFQNNGVVDDSQLPKDRFSAERLKGVDSTLKIQPAKLEDSAVYLCASSAGQGRDTQYFGPGTRLTVL.

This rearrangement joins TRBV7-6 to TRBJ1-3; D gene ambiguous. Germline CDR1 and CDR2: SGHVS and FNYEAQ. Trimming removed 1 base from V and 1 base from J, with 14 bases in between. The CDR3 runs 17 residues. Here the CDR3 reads CASSLVPPGTSGNTIYF. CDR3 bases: TGTGCCAGCAGCTTAGTTCCCCCGGGAACTTCTGGAAACACCATATATTTT.

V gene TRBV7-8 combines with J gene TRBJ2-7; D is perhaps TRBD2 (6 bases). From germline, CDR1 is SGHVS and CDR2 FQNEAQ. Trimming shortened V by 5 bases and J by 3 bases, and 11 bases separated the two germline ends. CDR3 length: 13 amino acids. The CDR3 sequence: CASSPRGGYEQYF. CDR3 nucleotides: TGTGCCAGCAGCCCCCGGGGAGGCTACGAGCAGTACTTC.

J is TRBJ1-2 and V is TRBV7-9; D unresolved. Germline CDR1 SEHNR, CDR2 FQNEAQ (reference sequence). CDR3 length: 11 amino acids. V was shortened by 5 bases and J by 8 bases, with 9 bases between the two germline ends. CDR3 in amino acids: CASSPGLGYTF. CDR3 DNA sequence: TGTGCCAGCAGCCCCGGACTCGGCTACACCTTC.

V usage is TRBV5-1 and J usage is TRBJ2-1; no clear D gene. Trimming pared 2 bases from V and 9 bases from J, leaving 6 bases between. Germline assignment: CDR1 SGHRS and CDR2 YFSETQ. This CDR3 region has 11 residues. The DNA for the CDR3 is TGCGCCAGCAGCTTCAACGTTGAGCAGTTCTTC. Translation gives CASSFNVEQFF. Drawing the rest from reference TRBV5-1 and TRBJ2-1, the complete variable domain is KAGVTQTPRYLIKTRGQQVTLSCSPISGHRSVSWYQQTPGQGLQFLFEYFSETQRNKGNFPGRFSGRQFSNSRSEMNVSTLELGDSALYLCASSFNVEQFFGPGTRLTVL.

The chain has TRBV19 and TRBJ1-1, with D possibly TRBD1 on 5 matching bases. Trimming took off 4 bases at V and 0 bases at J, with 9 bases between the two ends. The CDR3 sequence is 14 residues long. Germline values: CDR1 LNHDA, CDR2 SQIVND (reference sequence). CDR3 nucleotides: TGTGCCAGTAGTACAAGACAGATGAACACTGAAGCTTTCTTT. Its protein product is CASSTRQMNTEAFF.